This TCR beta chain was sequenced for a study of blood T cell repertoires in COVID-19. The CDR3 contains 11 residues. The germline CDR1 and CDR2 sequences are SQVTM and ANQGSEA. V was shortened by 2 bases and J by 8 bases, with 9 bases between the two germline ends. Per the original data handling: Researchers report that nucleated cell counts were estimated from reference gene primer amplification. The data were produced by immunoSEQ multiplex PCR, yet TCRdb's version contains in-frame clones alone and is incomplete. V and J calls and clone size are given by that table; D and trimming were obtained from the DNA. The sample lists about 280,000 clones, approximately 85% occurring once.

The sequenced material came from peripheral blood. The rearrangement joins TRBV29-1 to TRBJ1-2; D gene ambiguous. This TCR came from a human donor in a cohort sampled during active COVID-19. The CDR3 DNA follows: TGCAGCGTTGAAACCGGGTACGGCTACACCTTC. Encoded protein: CSVETGYGYTF.